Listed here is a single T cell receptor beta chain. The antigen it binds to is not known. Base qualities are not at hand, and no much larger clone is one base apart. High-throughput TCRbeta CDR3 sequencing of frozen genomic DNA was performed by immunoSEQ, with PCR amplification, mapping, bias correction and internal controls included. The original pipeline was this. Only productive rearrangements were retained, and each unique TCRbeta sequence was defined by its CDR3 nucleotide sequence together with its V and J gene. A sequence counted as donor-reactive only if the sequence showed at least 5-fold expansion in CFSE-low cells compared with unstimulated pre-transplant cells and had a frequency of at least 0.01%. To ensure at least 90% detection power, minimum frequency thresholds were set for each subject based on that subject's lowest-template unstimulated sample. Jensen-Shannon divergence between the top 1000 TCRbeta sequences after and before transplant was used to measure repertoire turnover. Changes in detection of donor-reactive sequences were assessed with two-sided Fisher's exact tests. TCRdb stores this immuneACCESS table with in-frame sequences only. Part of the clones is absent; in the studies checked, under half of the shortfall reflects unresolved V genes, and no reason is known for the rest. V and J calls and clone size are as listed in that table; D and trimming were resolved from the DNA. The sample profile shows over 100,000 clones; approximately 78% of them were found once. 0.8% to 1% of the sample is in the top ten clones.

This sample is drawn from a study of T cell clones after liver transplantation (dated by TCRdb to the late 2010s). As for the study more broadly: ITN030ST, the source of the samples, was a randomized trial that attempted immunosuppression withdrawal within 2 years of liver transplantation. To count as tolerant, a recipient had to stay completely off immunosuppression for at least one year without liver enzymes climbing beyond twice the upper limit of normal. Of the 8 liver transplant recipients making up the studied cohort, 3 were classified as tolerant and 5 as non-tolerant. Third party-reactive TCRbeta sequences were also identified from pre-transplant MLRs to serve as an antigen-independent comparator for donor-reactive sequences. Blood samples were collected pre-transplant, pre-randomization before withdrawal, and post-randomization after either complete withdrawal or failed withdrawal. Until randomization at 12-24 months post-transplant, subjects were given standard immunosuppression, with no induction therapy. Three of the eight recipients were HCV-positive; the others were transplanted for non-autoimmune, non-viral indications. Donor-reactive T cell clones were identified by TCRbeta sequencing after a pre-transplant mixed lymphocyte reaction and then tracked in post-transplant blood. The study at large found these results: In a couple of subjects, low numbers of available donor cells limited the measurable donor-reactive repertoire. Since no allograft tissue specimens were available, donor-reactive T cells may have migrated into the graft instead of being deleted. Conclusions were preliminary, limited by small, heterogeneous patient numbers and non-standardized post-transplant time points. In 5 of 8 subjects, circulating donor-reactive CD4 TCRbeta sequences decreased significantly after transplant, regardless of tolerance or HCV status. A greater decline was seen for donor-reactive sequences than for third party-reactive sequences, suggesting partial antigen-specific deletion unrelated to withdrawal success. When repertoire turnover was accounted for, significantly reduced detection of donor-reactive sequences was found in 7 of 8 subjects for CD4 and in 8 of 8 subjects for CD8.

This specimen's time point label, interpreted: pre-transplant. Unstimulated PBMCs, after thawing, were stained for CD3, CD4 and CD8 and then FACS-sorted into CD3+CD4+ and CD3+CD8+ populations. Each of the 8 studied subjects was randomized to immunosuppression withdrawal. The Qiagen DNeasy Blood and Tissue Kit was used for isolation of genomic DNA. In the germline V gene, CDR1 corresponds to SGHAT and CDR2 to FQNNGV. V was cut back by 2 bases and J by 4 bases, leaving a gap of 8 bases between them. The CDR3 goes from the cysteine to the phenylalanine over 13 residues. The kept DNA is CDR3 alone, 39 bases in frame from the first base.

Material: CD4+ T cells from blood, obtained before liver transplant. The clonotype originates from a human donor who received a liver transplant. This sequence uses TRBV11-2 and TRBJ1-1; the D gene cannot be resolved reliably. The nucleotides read TGTGCCAGCAGCTTAAACCCGGGCACTGAAGCTTTCTTT. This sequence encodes CASSLNPGTEAFF.